Following are 21 T cell receptor beta chains from one sample sequenced in a study of blood T cell repertoires in COVID-19. Some clones are missing from TCRdb's copy, which holds only in-frame ones; the method was immunoSEQ multiplex PCR. The data contain 90,000 to 120,000 clones, around 88% of them seen just once; the ten biggest clones take up 6.8%. Sequencing was carried out using peripheral blood. These TCRs come from a man aged 50 to 60 with active or convalescent COVID-19.

The V call is TRBV23-1, the J call TRBJ1-5; D remains unclear. TRBV23-1 qualifies as an ORF whose function is uncertain. V lost 2 bases to trimming and J lost 9 bases, with 17 bases between them. The CDR3 is made up of 15 amino acids. CDR3 in DNA: TGCGCCAGCAGTCAAATGGAGCCGCCGACCGTGCCCCAGCATTTT. Amino acids: CASSQMEPPTVPQHF.

This clone was recorded once. The chain employs TRBV28 and TRBJ1-2, with 7 bases that match TRBD1. Germline V lookup: CDR1 MDHEN, CDR2 SYDVKM. Trimming cost V 5 bases and J 6 bases; bases outside gene matches: 0. The CDR3 runs to 11 residues. The CDR3 loop is CASSDRDGYTF. The DNA of the CDR3 is TGTGCCAGCAGTGACAGGGATGGCTACACCTTC.

V gene TRBV27 combines with J gene TRBJ2-6; the match to TRBD2 covers 8 bases. Trimming at V came to 5 bases and at J to 0 bases, leaving 9 bases not matched to a gene. The CDR3 is 18 residues long. Germline assignment: CDR1 MNHEY and CDR2 SMNVEV (reference sequence). CDR3 loop: CASSPLPGGNSGANVLTF. CDR3 in DNA: TGTGCCAGCAGTCCCCTCCCGGGAGGGAACTCTGGGGCCAACGTCCTGACTTTC.

This chain joins TRBV6-5 and TRBJ2-2; weak D call: TRBD2 (5 bases). The CDR3 has 14 residues. Germline V gene lookup returns CDR1 MNHEY and CDR2 SVGAGI. The V end was cut by 2 bases, the J end by 1 base, with 5 bases between. CDR3 DNA sequence: TGTGCCAGCAGTTACGGACTGAACACCGGGGAGCTGTTTTTT. This gives the protein CASSYGLNTGELFF.

The chain joins TRBV27 to TRBJ1-1; 7 bases line up with TRBD1. The ends lost 2 bases at V and 1 base at J; junction bases unmatched: 4. This CDR3 is 15 amino acids long. Germline V lookup: CDR1 MNHEY, CDR2 SMNVEV (reference sequence). The CDR3 reads CASSLSRTGNTEAFF. CDR3 DNA: TGTGCCAGCAGTTTAAGTAGGACAGGGAACACTGAAGCTTTCTTT.

The chain uses TRBV19 and TRBJ1-1; 7 nucleotides line up with TRBD1. Germline values: CDR1 LNHDA, CDR2 SQIVND (reference sequence). CDR3 length: 13 amino acids. V dropped 1 base and J dropped 8; count of bases not matched to a gene: 4. CDR3 sequence reads: CASSIGSGGEAFF. The CDR3 DNA reads as TGTGCCAGTAGTATAGGCTCAGGGGGAGAAGCTTTCTTT.

This clone was counted a few times. The chain recombines TRBV4-1 with TRBJ2-7; D remains ambiguous. Deletions cut 4 bases from V and 0 bases from J, with 7 bases between. CDR1 and CDR2 (germline): MGHRA, YSYEKL. The CDR3 totals 13 residues. The CDR3 sequence is CASSPHSSYEQYF. The DNA for the CDR3 is TGCGCCAGCAGCCCCCACAGCTCCTACGAGCAGTACTTC.

This clone has only one observation. The chain recombines TRBV6-6 with TRBJ2-7, with 9 bases fitting TRBD1. Germline lookup yields CDR1 MNHNY and CDR2 SVGAGI (reference sequence). The V gene end was trimmed by 5 bases and the J gene end by 0 bases; junction bases not matched to a gene: 8. This CDR3 has 16 amino acids. CDR3 coding DNA: TGTGCCAGCAGTCCCCGAGACAGGGGGAACTCCTACGAGCAGTACTTC. Its protein product is CASSPRDRGNSYEQYF.

This chain joins TRBV28 and TRBJ1-5; D is unclear. This CDR3 spans 13 amino acids. The germline V gene encodes CDR1 MDHEN and CDR2 SYDVKM. Between the trimmed V and J ends, which lost 3 bases and 7 bases, there was a span of 10 bases. The CDR3 region is CASSFPTRQPQHF. The CDR3 bases are TGTGCCAGCAGTTTCCCCACGAGGCAGCCCCAGCATTTT.

V and J are TRBV2 and TRBJ2-2; D is unresolved. V lost 6 bases to trimming and J lost 5 bases, with 7 bases between them. From germline, CDR1 is SNHLY and CDR2 FYNNEI. This CDR3 contains 12 residues. CDR3 amino acids: CASSVRTGELFF. The CDR3 region has the DNA TGTGCCAGCAGCGTTAGAACCGGGGAGCTGTTTTTT. The full variable domain, rest sourced from reference TRBV2 and TRBJ2-2, is EPEVTQTPSHQVTQMGQEVILRCVPISNHLYFYWYRQILGQKVEFLVSFYNNEISEKSEIFDDQFSVERPDGSNFTLKIRSTKLEDSAMYFCASSVRTGELFFGEGSRLTVL.

This chain joins TRBV28 and TRBJ1-1, with 7 bases that match TRBD1. The CDR3 totals 11 residues. The V and J ends lost 5 bases and 8 bases, in that order; junction bases with no gene match: 2. CDR1 MDHEN and CDR2 SYDVKM come from the germline V gene. CDR3 nucleotide sequence: TGTGCCAGCAGTCTGGGACAGGAAGCTTTCTTT. It encodes CASSLGQEAFF.

The rearrangement joins TRBV14 to TRBJ2-5; TRBD2 might be the D (5 bases). The CDR3 spans 11 residues. Trimming pared 4 bases from V and 5 bases from J, leaving 5 bases between. Per germline, CDR1 SGHDN and CDR2 FVKESK. Here the CDR3 reads CASSRGETQYF. CDR3 DNA sequence: TGTGCCAGCAGCCGAGGGGAGACCCAGTACTTC.

The CDR3 reads CASSLGVRRYEQYF. DNA of the CDR3: TGTGCCAGCAGCCTCGGGGTTAGGCGTTACGAGCAGTACTTC. The chain carries TRBV3-1 (or the pseudogene TRBV3-2) and TRBJ2-7; TRBD2 is a possible D gene (5 bases). Germline V CDR1 and CDR2: LGHDT, YNNKEL (reference sequence). V was cut by 4 bases and J by 4 bases, with 14 bases left in between. The CDR3 contains 14 residues.

This sequence joins TRBV7-2 and TRBJ2-1; the match to TRBD1 covers 8 bases. J lost 8 bases, V lost 5 bases, and 5 bases had no gene match. The CDR3 runs to 13 residues. Germline CDR1 is SGHTA and CDR2 is FQGNSA. The CDR3 sequence: CASSIDRGDEQFF. The CDR3 DNA sequence: TGTGCCAGCAGCATTGACAGGGGCGATGAGCAGTTCTTC. Full variable domain (missing parts from reference TRBV7-2 and TRBJ2-1): GAGVSQSPSNKVTEKGKDVELRCDPISGHTALYWYRQSLGQGLEFLIYFQGNSAPDKSGLPSDRFSAERTGGSVSTLTIQRTQQEDSAVYLCASSIDRGDEQFFGPGTRLTVL.

V usage is TRBV28 and J usage is TRBJ1-2, with D uncertain. The CDR3 runs to 12 residues. Deletions cut 6 bases from V and 7 bases from J, with 12 bases between. In germline, CDR1 is MDHEN, CDR2 SYDVKM. This chain's CDR3 is CASSRGLGGYTF. CDR3 DNA sequence: TGTGCCAGCAGCCGAGGACTGGGTGGCTACACCTTC.

This chain joins TRBV5-4 and TRBJ1-1; 8 positions agree with TRBD1. Germline CDR1 is SGHNT and CDR2 is YYREEE (reference sequence). CDR3 length: 15 residues. The trim removed 4 bases at V and 0 bases at J, leaving 5 bases unmatched. The CDR3: CASSPTGEMNTEAFF. The CDR3 coding sequence is TGTGCCAGCAGCCCGACAGGGGAGATGAACACTGAAGCTTTCTTT.

A single count supports this clone. The chain has TRBV12-3 or TRBV12-4 and TRBJ1-1; perhaps TRBD1 as D (6 bases). The CDR3 runs 13 residues. V was trimmed by 3 bases and J by 5 bases, leaving 10 bases between them. CDR3 loop: CASSLGASTEAFF. CDR3 DNA sequence: TGTGCCAGCAGTTTGGGGGCGAGTACTGAAGCTTTCTTT.

The chain combines TRBV6-5 with TRBJ2-1; 8 nucleotides agree with TRBD2. The germline V gene has CDR1 MNHEY and CDR2 SVGAGI. The CDR3 extends over 16 amino acids. V trimming: 0 bases; J trimming: 9 bases; junction bases outside the gene matches: 10. The DNA of the CDR3 is TGTGCCAGCAGTTACTCTCCCCTCGGGAGGGCCGGTGAGCAGTTCTTC. Protein product: CASSYSPLGRAGEQFF.

This chain joins TRBV7-2 and TRBJ2-7, with 9 positions matching TRBD2. Germline V gives CDR1 SGHTA, CDR2 FQGNSA. The CDR3 covers 15 residues. After removal of 4 bases from V and 2 bases from J, the junction contained 6 bases not matched to a gene. This CDR3 is CASSSVSGGAYEQYF. As DNA, the CDR3 is TGTGCCAGCAGCTCAGTTAGCGGGGGTGCCTACGAGCAGTACTTC.

This clone has just one count. This rearrangement joins TRBV19 to TRBJ1-4; possibly TRBD1 for D (6 bases). In germline, CDR1 is LNHDA, CDR2 SQIVND (reference sequence). This CDR3 contains 14 residues. The germline V and J ends were trimmed by 5 bases and 5 bases, with 12 bases remaining between them. The CDR3 region has the DNA TGTGCCAGTAGTGCTCTTCAGGGGAATGAAAAACTGTTTTTT. The encoded protein is CASSALQGNEKLFF.

This clone was counted between two and nine times. V usage is TRBV5-1 and J usage is TRBJ2-2; 9 positions agree with TRBD2. J gave up 5 bases and V 4 bases, and 12 bases lay outside the gene matches. The CDR3 extends over 17 amino acids. CDR1 and CDR2 from the germline V gene are SGHRS and YFSETQ. CDR3 in amino acids: CASSLDRAGGGTGELFF. The CDR3 bases are TGCGCCAGCAGCCTAGACCGAGCGGGAGGAGGTACCGGGGAGCTGTTTTTT.